Listed below are T cell receptor beta chains from one sample, sequenced in a study of blood T cell repertoires in COVID-19. Profiled with immunoSEQ multiplex PCR; TCRdb holds only in-frame clones, not every one. Seen here are around 130,000 clones, about 74% observed once, and the top ten hold over 6.5%. The specimen was peripheral blood. All receptors come from a human donor in a cohort sampled during active COVID-19. Each CDR3 is given with its conserved first and last residue. The D gene is left open where the match is weak. Clone size is shown for a subset of rows, as once, few, many or a class of expanded clone.

d_call	v_call	j_call	clone_size	cdr3_nt	cdr3_aa
.	TRBV6-5	TRBJ2-5	.	TGTGCCAGCACAGACTGGAGCCAAGAGACCCAGTACTTC	CASTDWSQETQYF
TRBD1	TRBV3-1/TRBV3-2	TRBJ2-7	.	TGTGCCAGCAGCTATTACAGGGGGCACGGCTACGAGCAGTACTTC	CASSYYRGHGYEQYF
TRBD1	TRBV6-5	TRBJ2-7	.	TGTGCCAGCAGTAGCCGGGACAGCCTTACCTACGAGCAGTACTTC	CASSSRDSLTYEQYF
TRBD2	TRBV28	TRBJ2-7	.	TGTGCCAGCAGTTTATGGGCTAGCGGGAGAGGAAGGTACGAGCAGTACTTC	CASSLWASGRGRYEQYF
.	TRBV4-2	TRBJ2-1	few	TGTGCCAGCAGCCAAGAGAGTAGCGTTGGGAATGAGCAGTTCTTC	CASSQESSVGNEQFF
.	TRBV2	TRBJ1-1	few	TGTGCCAGCAGACAGGGTCCGCTTGAAGCTTTCTTT	CASRQGPLEAFF
.	TRBV6-6	TRBJ1-1	.	TGTGCCAGCAGTTACTCAAACGGTGAAGCTTTCTTT	CASSYSNGEAFF
TRBD1	TRBV5-1	TRBJ2-7	.	TGCGCCAGCAGCGTCCGGGACAGCTCCTACGAGCAGTACTTC	CASSVRDSSYEQYF
TRBD2	TRBV7-9	TRBJ2-7	.	TGTGCCAGCAGCTTAGTAGCGGGGATCGGAGAGCAGTACTTC	CASSLVAGIGEQYF
.	TRBV20-1	TRBJ1-4	once	TGCAGTGCTAGTGGAGGCAGGGAGGTTCCTAATGAAAAACTGTTTTTT	CSASGGREVPNEKLFF
.	TRBV7-2	TRBJ1-3	.	TGTGCCAGCAGCTTAGCGCTAAACCCGCCTGGAAACACCATATATTTT	CASSLALNPPGNTIYF
TRBD1	TRBV5-6	TRBJ1-6	.	TGTGCCAGCAGCTTGGATCCACCAGGGGGCTCCTATAATTCACCCCTCCACTTT	CASSLDPPGGSYNSPLHF
.	TRBV9	TRBJ1-2	few	TGTGCCAGCAGCATCGGGGGTACCTATGGCTACACCTTC	CASSIGGTYGYTF
.	TRBV28	TRBJ1-2	few	TGTGCCAGCAGTTTAGGTTACAGGACTAGAGACTATGGCTACACCTTC	CASSLGYRTRDYGYTF
.	TRBV9	TRBJ2-7	few	TGTGCCAGCAGCGTAGCGCTAGTAACCGACGAGCAGTACTTC	CASSVALVTDEQYF
TRBD2	TRBV19	TRBJ2-7	.	TGTGCCAGTAGTAAATCTAGCGGGAGAGGCCTTTACGAGCAGTACTTC	CASSKSSGRGLYEQYF
TRBD1	TRBV27	TRBJ1-6	.	TGTGCCAGCAAGAGGACAGGGGAGCATAATTCACCCCTCCACTTT	CASKRTGEHNSPLHF
.	TRBV29-1	TRBJ1-4	.	TGCAGCGTCGCAACCCAGGGTCCTAATGAAAAACTGTTTTTT	CSVATQGPNEKLFF
.	TRBV5-1	TRBJ2-5	.	TGCGCCAGCAGCTTGGCCCTACCCCCAGAGACCCAGTACTTC	CASSLALPPETQYF
TRBD2	TRBV15	TRBJ2-7	.	TGTGCCACCAGCAGAGCGGGTGGTAGCGGGAGAGGGCAGGTCAACGAGCAGTACTTC	CATSRAGGSGRGQVNEQYF
.	TRBV10-1	TRBJ1-4	.	TGCGCCAGCAGTGACCGGGTTGGGTCTAATGAAAAACTGTTTTTT	CASSDRVGSNEKLFF
.	TRBV5-4	TRBJ2-7	.	TGTGCCAGCAGCCAGGACCCTGGAGGGGAGCAGTACTTC	CASSQDPGGEQYF